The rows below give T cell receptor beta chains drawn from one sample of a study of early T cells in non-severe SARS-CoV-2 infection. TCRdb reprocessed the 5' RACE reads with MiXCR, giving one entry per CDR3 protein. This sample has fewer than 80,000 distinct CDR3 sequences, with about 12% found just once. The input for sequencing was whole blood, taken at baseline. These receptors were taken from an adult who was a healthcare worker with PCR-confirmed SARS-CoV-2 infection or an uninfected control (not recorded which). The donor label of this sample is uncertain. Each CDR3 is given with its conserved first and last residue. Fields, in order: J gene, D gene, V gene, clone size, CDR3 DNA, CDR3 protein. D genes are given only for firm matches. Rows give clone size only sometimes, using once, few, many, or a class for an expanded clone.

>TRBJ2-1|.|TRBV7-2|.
TGTGCCAGCAGCCCAAACTCCAATGAGCAGTTCTTC
CASSPNSNEQFF
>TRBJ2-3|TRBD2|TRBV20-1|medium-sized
TGCAGTGCTAGCGGGGGGACAGATACGCAGTATTTT
CSASGGTDTQYF
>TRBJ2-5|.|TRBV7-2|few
TGTGCCAGCAGCTTCGAACCGTCTGGGACCCAGTACTTC
CASSFEPSGTQYF
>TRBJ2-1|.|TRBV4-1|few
TGCGCCAGCAGCCAGGAGGCTTCCCCCGCCTACAATGAGCAGTTCTTC
CASSQEASPAYNEQFF
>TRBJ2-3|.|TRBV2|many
TGTGCCAGCAGCAAAGGGCAGGGAAGGAGAAGCACAGATACGCAGTATTTT
CASSKGQGRRSTDTQYF
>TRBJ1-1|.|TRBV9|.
TGTGCCAGCAGCGTAGTCCCGGGGAGCCACACTGAAGCTTTCTTT
CASSVVPGSHTEAFF
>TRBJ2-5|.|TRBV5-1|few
TGCGCCAGCAGCTCTACCGGACAGCGGGGAGAGACCCAGTACTTC
CASSSTGQRGETQYF
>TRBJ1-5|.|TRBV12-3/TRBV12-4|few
TGTGCCAGCTGGGGGGGGCTCGGCAATCAGCCCCAGCATTTT
CASWGGLGNQPQHF
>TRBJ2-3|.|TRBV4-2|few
TGTGCCAGCAGCCAAGATGAGCTAGGGGATACGCAGTATTTT
CASSQDELGDTQYF
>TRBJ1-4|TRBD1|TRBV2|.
TGTGCCAGCAGTAGGCTAACGGGACAGGGTCGGGAAAAACTGTTTTTT
CASSRLTGQGREKLFF
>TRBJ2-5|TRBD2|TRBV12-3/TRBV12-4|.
TGTGCCAGCAGTTTAAGGGCGTCTAGCGGGGGGGAGCGAGAGACCCAGTACTTC
CASSLRASSGGERETQYF
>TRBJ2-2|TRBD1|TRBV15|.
TGTGCCACCAGCAGAGATAAGGGGGCTACGAACAACGGGGAGCTGTTTTTT
CATSRDKGATNNGELFF
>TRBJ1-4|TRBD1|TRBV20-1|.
TGCAGTGCTTTCCGGGACAGGGGGCTAATTGAAAAACTGTTTTTT
CSAFRDRGLIEKLFF
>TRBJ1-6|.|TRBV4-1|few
TGCGCCAGCAGCCAGGTTGATATTGAAGCTACTTTCCTCCACTTT
CASSQVDIEATFLHF
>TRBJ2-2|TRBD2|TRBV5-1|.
TGCGCCAGCAGCCCTAGCGGGGGGAACACCGGGGAGCTGTTTTTT
CASSPSGGNTGELFF
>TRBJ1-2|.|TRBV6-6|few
TGTGCCAGCAGCGCAAGGGACGGGTCTTTTGGCTACACCTTC
CASSARDGSFGYTF
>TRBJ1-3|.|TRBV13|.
TGTGCCAGCAGCTTAGGCCCCCGGGCTGGAAACACCATATATTTT
CASSLGPRAGNTIYF
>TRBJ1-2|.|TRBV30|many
TGTGCCTGGAGTGCCGGGGGGCGCAGAGGCTATGGCTACACCTTC
CAWSAGGRRGYGYTF
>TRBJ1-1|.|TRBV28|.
TGTGCCAGCAGTTTAAACCAAGGTTTCTTGAACACTGAAGCTTTCTTT
CASSLNQGFLNTEAFF
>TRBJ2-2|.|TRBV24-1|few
TGTGCCACCAGTGTGTTCACCGGGGAGCTGTTTTTT
CATSVFTGELFF